A single T cell receptor (beta chain) is shown here with its context. Its antigen is not identified. The data are from a study of cytomegalovirus exposure and HLA in healthy donors. In the study overall: Later analysis reported that the approximately 130 validation repertoires shared the platform of the roughly 680 first-cohort repertoires. Findings of the study overall: Reported results showed that the classifier diagnosed cytomegalovirus status with high specificity and sensitivity. The study found most TCR sequences rare, yet found some public TCRs in many donors. 150 or so TCR beta chains were listed as cytomegalovirus-associated.

The germline V gene encodes CDR1 SGHTA and CDR2 FQGTGA. V lost 5 bases and J lost 5; bases outside the gene matches: 7. The CDR3 consists of 15 residues. The method was immunoSEQ multiplex PCR; TCRdb's version includes in-frame clones alone and lacks a portion of them. The data hold around 400,000 clones, with 86% observed a single time. The sample comprised PBMCs. The rearrangement uses TRBV7-3 and TRBJ2-2, with 8 bases that match TRBD1. The receptor was isolated from a woman in her late teens or twenties in good health and CMV-seronegative. CDR3 amino acids: CASSLGQGVTGELFF. CDR3 sequence (DNA): TGTGCCAGCAGCCTCGGACAGGGTGTAACCGGGGAGCTGTTTTTT.